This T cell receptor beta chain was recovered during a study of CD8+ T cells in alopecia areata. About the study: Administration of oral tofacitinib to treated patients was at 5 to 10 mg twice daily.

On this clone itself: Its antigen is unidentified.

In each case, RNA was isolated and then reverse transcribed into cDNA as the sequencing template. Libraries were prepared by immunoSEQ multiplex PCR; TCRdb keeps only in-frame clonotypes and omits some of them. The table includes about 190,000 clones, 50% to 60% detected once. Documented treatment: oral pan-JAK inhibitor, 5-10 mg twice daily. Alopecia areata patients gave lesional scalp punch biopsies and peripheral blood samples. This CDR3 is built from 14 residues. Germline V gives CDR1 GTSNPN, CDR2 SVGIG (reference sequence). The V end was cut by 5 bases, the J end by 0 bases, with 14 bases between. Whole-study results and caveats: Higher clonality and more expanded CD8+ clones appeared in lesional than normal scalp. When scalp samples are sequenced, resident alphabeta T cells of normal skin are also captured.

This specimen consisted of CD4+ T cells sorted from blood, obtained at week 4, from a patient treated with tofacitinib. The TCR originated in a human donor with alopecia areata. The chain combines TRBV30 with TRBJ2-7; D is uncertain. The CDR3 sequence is CAWGRHANSYEQYF. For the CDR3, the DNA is TGTGCCTGGGGACGCCACGCCAACTCCTACGAGCAGTACTTC.